The 26 T cell receptor beta chains below were found in one sample sequenced in a study of T cells in localized non-small cell lung cancer. Libraries were prepared by immunoSEQ multiplex PCR; TCRdb keeps only in-frame clonotypes and omits some of them. Of about 27,000 clones listed, approximately 78% are singletons. The sequencing used peripheral blood, collected before any cancer treatment. The receptors were gathered from a woman between 35 and 75 years old with stage I lung adenocarcinoma.

V gene TRBV5-1 combines with J gene TRBJ2-1, with D possibly TRBD2 on 7 matching bases. The V and J ends lost 0 bases and 6 bases respectively, with 10 bases between them. Germline CDR1 and CDR2: SGHRS and YFSETQ. This CDR3 has 14 residues. CDR3 amino acids: CASSLEGGRNEQFF. CDR3 sequence (DNA): TGCGCCAGCAGCTTGGAGGGGGGGCGCAATGAGCAGTTCTTC.

The chain employs TRBV6-4 and TRBJ2-1; TRBD2 aligns across 9 bases. This CDR3 spans 13 amino acids. V shed 5 bases and J 12 bases; nucleotides not matched to a gene: 8. Looked up from germline, CDR1 is MRHNA and CDR2 is SNTAGT. For the CDR3, the DNA is TGTGCCAGCAGTCGAGACAGCGGGGGGCGGCAGTTCTTC. It specifies CASSRDSGGRQFF.

This rearrangement joins TRBV25-1 to TRBJ2-5; the D gene is possibly TRBD2 (5 bases). The CDR3 loop spans 13 amino acids. CDR1 is MGHDK and CDR2 is SYGVNS in the germline V gene. V lost 4 bases and J 2 bases, leaving 8 bases between the germline ends. For the CDR3, the DNA is TGTGCCAGCAGTGCGGACTTGCAAGAGACCCAGTACTTC. Encoded protein: CASSADLQETQYF.

This rearrangement joins TRBV5-6 to TRBJ1-1; D is uncertain. The CDR3 is 14 residues long. V dropped 1 base and J dropped 4 bases, with 11 bases sitting between them. CDR1 is SGHDT, CDR2 YYEEEE, per germline. CDR3 sequence reads: CASSLMGYGTEAFF. CDR3 bases: TGTGCCAGCAGCTTGATGGGTTATGGCACTGAAGCTTTCTTT.

This clone was observed once. This chain connects TRBV28 to TRBJ2-7, with no clear D. Germline CDR1 reads MDHEN; CDR2 reads SYDVKM. This CDR3 contains 14 residues. The ends were cut back, 7 bases at V and 2 bases at J, with 15 bases in the middle. CDR3 amino acids: CASNGNRRPYEQYF. In DNA form, the CDR3 reads TGTGCCAGCAACGGCAACCGAAGACCCTACGAGCAGTACTTC. The full variable domain, its missing parts supplied by reference TRBV28 and TRBJ2-7, is DVKVTQSSRYLVKRTGEKVFLECVQDMDHENMFWYRQDPGLGLRLIYFSYDVKMKEKGDIPEGYSVSREKKERFSLILESASTNQTSMYLCASNGNRRPYEQYFGPGTRLTVT.

The J gene is TRBJ2-1, the V gene TRBV11-2, with TRBD2 matching 8 bases. The CDR3 contains 16 residues. Trimming took 5 bases from V and 5 from J; bases not matched to a gene: 11. Germline CDR1 and CDR2: SGHAT and FQNNGV. The CDR3 protein is CASSPPGTSRNNEQFF. In DNA, the CDR3 is TGTGCCAGCAGCCCCCCAGGGACTAGTCGAAACAATGAGCAGTTCTTC.

The genes are TRBV4-3 and TRBJ1-2; 7 bases line up with TRBD1. The ends lost 4 bases at V and 5 bases at J; junction bases unmatched: 25. Per the germline V gene, CDR1 is LGHNA and CDR2 is YSLEER. The CDR3 is made up of 20 amino acids. This CDR3 is CASSLIGPGTALSGDYGYTF. CDR3 sequence (DNA): TGCGCCAGCAGCCTCATAGGTCCCGGGACAGCCCTCAGCGGAGATTATGGCTACACCTTC.

J is TRBJ2-7 and V is TRBV5-1; 8 nucleotides align to TRBD2. Unmatched junction bases numbered 13, after V lost 9 bases and J lost 2 bases. There are 15 residues in the CDR3. Per the germline V gene, CDR1 is SGHRS and CDR2 is YFSETQ. CDR3 amino acids: CAIEPWGGGTYEQYF. CDR3 DNA: TGCGCCATCGAACCTTGGGGCGGGGGGACCTACGAGCAGTACTTC. Full variable domain (remainder filled in from reference TRBV5-1 and TRBJ2-7): KAGVTQTPRYLIKTRGQQVTLSCSPISGHRSVSWYQQTPGQGLQFLFEYFSETQRNKGNFPGRFSGRQFSNSRSEMNVSTLELGDSALYLCAIEPWGGGTYEQYFGPGTRLTVT.

The gene calls are TRBV11-2 and TRBJ2-1, with D possibly matching TRBD2 (5 bases). The V gene's germline CDR1 is SGHAT and CDR2 FQNNGV. The V end lost 5 bases, the J end lost 6 bases, and 8 bases lay between the germline ends. The length of the CDR3 is 12 residues. CDR3 sequence reads: CASSAGPNEQFF. The CDR3 DNA reads TGTGCCAGCAGCGCGGGCCCCAATGAGCAGTTCTTC.

This rearrangement joins TRBV19 to TRBJ2-3, with D perhaps matching TRBD1 (5 bases). The V and J ends lost 5 bases and 2 bases respectively, with 17 bases between them. Germline V gives CDR1 LNHDA, CDR2 SQIVND (reference sequence). CDR3 length equals 16 residues. CDR3 protein: CASSPQTEPLTDTQYF. In DNA, the CDR3 is TGTGCCAGTAGTCCGCAGACAGAACCCCTCACAGATACGCAGTATTTT.

About this clone: An end of the junction does not agree with germline; a read error may underlie this. CDR3 region: CASSFNTQPQGF. In DNA form, the CDR3 reads TGTGCCAGCAGCTTTAATACGCAACCCCAGGGCTTC. The genes are TRBV11-2 and TRBJ1-2; a weak D match, TRBD1 (5 bases). Germline CDR1 SGHAT, CDR2 FQNNGV. The CDR3 totals 12 residues.

The V and J genes are TRBV9 and TRBJ2-7, with 8 bases identical to TRBD1. This CDR3 has 14 amino acids. The junction had 5 bases not matched to a gene; V was cut back by 4 bases and J by 2 bases. The germline V gene encodes CDR1 SGDLS and CDR2 YYNGEE. CDR3 residues: CASSPDRVPYEQYF. CDR3 nucleotide sequence: TGTGCCAGCAGCCCGGACAGGGTTCCCTACGAGCAGTACTTC.

V gene TRBV7-8 combines with J gene TRBJ1-6, with no clear D. CDR3 length: 15 amino acids. The V end was cut by 3 bases, the J end by 7 bases, with 13 bases between. Germline V gene data show CDR1 as SGHVS and CDR2 as FQNEAQ. The CDR3 loop reads CASSFSWSDNSPLHF. The CDR3 bases are TGTGCCAGCAGCTTCTCCTGGTCAGACAATTCACCCCTCCACTTT.

The chain has TRBV21-1 and TRBJ1-2; the table names TRBD1, a call not compared with the DNA. TRBV21-1 is an annotated pseudogene. The CDR3 is made up of 15 amino acids. CDR3 DNA: TGTGCCAGCAGCGGGCCCGGACAGGCTAACTATGGCTACACCTTC. It is translated as CASSGPGQANYGYTF.

This clone was picked up one time. The chain recombines TRBV2 with TRBJ2-7; 7 bases map to TRBD1. Germline CDR1 is SNHLY and CDR2 is FYNNEI. The CDR3 length is 13 residues. Germline trimming cut 8 bases from V and 6 bases from J; bases unmatched to any gene: 10. The CDR3 here is CASGPTGFGEQYF. CDR3 coding DNA: TGTGCCAGCGGCCCGACAGGGTTTGGCGAGCAGTACTTC.

The chain recombines TRBV5-1 with TRBJ1-3; possible D gene TRBD1, 6 bases. Trimming took off 0 bases at V and 1 base at J, with 11 bases between the two ends. This CDR3 has 16 residues. The germline V gene encodes CDR1 SGHRS and CDR2 YFSETQ. The CDR3: CASSLGLQGSGNTIYF. CDR3 coding DNA: TGCGCCAGCAGCTTGGGACTACAGGGATCTGGAAACACCATATATTTT. The whole variable domain, filled in from reference TRBV5-1 and TRBJ1-3, reads KAGVTQTPRYLIKTRGQQVTLSCSPISGHRSVSWYQQTPGQGLQFLFEYFSETQRNKGNFPGRFSGRQFSNSRSEMNVSTLELGDSALYLCASSLGLQGSGNTIYFGEGSWLTVV.

This clone was observed a few times. The genes are TRBV19 and TRBJ2-3, with 8 bases fitting TRBD2. Looked up from germline, CDR1 is LNHDA and CDR2 is SQIVND (reference sequence). The ends lost 3 bases at V and 2 bases at J; junction bases unmatched: 7. The CDR3 consists of 16 residues. Here the CDR3 reads CASSMGGGPLTDTQYF. The CDR3 DNA reads TGTGCCAGTAGTATGGGCGGGGGGCCTCTCACAGATACGCAGTATTTT.

Only one count was recorded for this clone. This chain connects TRBV5-1 to TRBJ1-1, with D uncertain. CDR1 is SGHRS, CDR2 YFSETQ, per germline. The length of the CDR3 is 14 residues. The V end was cut by 0 bases, the J end by 0 bases, with 6 bases between. The CDR3 DNA sequence: TGCGCCAGCAGCTTGGGCAGTTTGAACACTGAAGCTTTCTTT. It is translated as CASSLGSLNTEAFF.

This clone was counted a single time. The V gene is TRBV6-5, the J gene TRBJ1-2, with D possibly TRBD1 on 5 matching bases. CDR1 is MNHEY, CDR2 SVGAGI, per germline. The CDR3 loop spans 12 amino acids. V was trimmed by 6 bases and J by 4 bases, leaving 9 bases between them. This chain's CDR3 is CASSLQGYGYTF. The CDR3, as DNA: TGTGCCAGCAGCTTGCAGGGCTATGGCTACACCTTC.

The chain is built from TRBV2 and TRBJ1-6; D is possibly TRBD1 (5 bases). This CDR3 contains 13 residues. Germline lookup yields CDR1 SNHLY and CDR2 FYNNEI. V was cut by 7 bases and J by 3 bases, with 7 bases left in between. Here the CDR3 DNA reads TGTGCCAGCAACCAGGGCTATAATTCACCCCTCCACTTT. Encoded protein: CASNQGYNSPLHF.

J is TRBJ1-5 and V is TRBV27; no reliable D call. The CDR3 is made up of 15 amino acids. CDR1 MNHEY and CDR2 SMNVEV come from the germline V gene (reference sequence). V was clipped by 6 bases and J by 0 bases, with 12 bases between them. The CDR3 DNA reads TGTGCCAGCAGCCTTACTCCGCTTAGCAATCAGCCCCAGCATTTT. Translated, it gives CASSLTPLSNQPQHF.

The V gene is TRBV19, the J gene TRBJ1-2; D unclear. The germline V gene encodes CDR1 LNHDA and CDR2 SQIVND (reference sequence). Deletions cut 9 bases from V and 6 bases from J, with 17 bases between. This CDR3 has 13 amino acids. The CDR3 region is CASAELRPDGYTF. The CDR3 region has the DNA TGTGCCAGCGCCGAATTACGACCGGATGGCTACACCTTC.

This chain connects TRBV6-1 to TRBJ2-2; perhaps D is TRBD1 or TRBD2 (5 bases each). CDR3 length: 15 residues. Germline V gene data show CDR1 as MNHNS and CDR2 as SASEGT. Trimming shortened V by 6 bases and J by 6 bases, and 17 bases separated the two germline ends. DNA for the CDR3: TGTGCCAGCAGCCTGACCACCCTGGGGGCCGGGGAGCTGTTTTTT. This gives the protein CASSLTTLGAGELFF.

This clone has more than one count but fewer than ten. This chain connects TRBV19 to TRBJ1-2; weak D call: TRBD1 (5 bases). Germline CDR1 and CDR2: LNHDA and SQIVND (reference sequence). This CDR3 region has 15 residues. The V end was cut by 6 bases, the J end by 6 bases, with 20 bases between. This chain's CDR3 is CASSPPSRAGHGYTF. In nucleotides, the CDR3 is TGTGCCAGTAGCCCCCCATCCCGGGCAGGGCATGGCTACACCTTC.

The genes are TRBV4-1 and TRBJ2-4, with 9 bases identical to TRBD2. Losses at the gene ends were 4 bases for V and 3 bases for J; bases not matched to a gene: 16. Germline values: CDR1 MGHRA, CDR2 YSYEKL. The CDR3 runs to 19 residues. The CDR3 bases are TGCGCCAGCAGCCCTAGACGGCTAGCGGGGCGGTGGGACAAAAACATTCAGTACTTC. Amino acids: CASSPRRLAGRWDKNIQYF.

The V and J genes are TRBV5-8 and TRBJ1-1; D gene uncertain. The V end was cut by 0 bases, the J end by 4 bases, with 10 bases between. The CDR3 extends over 14 amino acids. Germline CDR1 SGHTS, CDR2 YDEGEE. This CDR3 is CASSLGRGATEAFF. The CDR3 region has the DNA TGTGCCAGCAGCTTGGGTCGGGGAGCCACTGAAGCTTTCTTT.